This T cell receptor beta chain came from a study of T-cell reconstitution after alpha-beta-depleted transplantation in children. Preparation of the TCRbeta library used unique molecular identifiers. TCRdb independently ran MiXCR on the PCR reads; one entry per CDR3 protein. The table includes hundreds of thousands of distinct CDR3 sequences, around 16% detected once. The table lists this clonotype with a few counts. CDR3 size: 13 residues. Germline values: CDR1 SGHRS, CDR2 YFSETQ. Trimming removed 5 bases from V and 10 bases from J, with 13 bases in between. This receptor was obtained from a human donor who donated a stem cell graft to a child with acute myeloid leukemia. V gene TRBV5-1 combines with J gene TRBJ1-6; no firm D call. The specimen was PBMCs from the stem cell graft donor, collected from the stem cell graft. The CDR3 region is CASRQSRESPLHF. Written as DNA, the CDR3 is TGCGCCAGCAGGCAGTCGCGGGAATCACCCCTCCACTTT.